The rows below give T cell receptor beta chains drawn from one sample of a study of blood T cell repertoires in COVID-19. The protocol was immunoSEQ multiplex PCR, while the TCRdb copy is restricted to in-frame clones and leaves out a portion. Here the sample spans about 250,000 clones, just over 85% being singletons. The sample taken for sequencing was PBMCs or T cells enriched from blood (not recorded which). These receptors all stem from a man aged 18 to 35 who had recovered from COVID-19. CDR3s include the opening cysteine and the closing phenylalanine or tryptophan. A D gene is named only where the DNA matches it firmly. Expanded clones get a size class; other rows say once, few or many, or leave the size out.

d_gene	j_gene	v_gene	abundance	CDR3aa	CDR3nt
.	TRBJ1-5	TRBV27	.	CASSPDGGSLNQPQHF	TGTGCCAGCAGCCCCGATGGGGGGAGCCTCAATCAGCCCCAGCATTTT
.	TRBJ1-2	TRBV20-1	.	CSASRGLDGYTF	TGCAGTGCTAGTCGGGGTCTGGATGGCTACACCTTC
TRBD2	TRBJ2-7	TRBV7-2	.	CASSLLAGGNYEQYF	TGTGCCAGCAGCTTACTAGCGGGGGGAAACTACGAGCAGTACTTC
TRBD2	TRBJ2-2	TRBV15	many	CATSRDRGTSQELFF	TGTGCCACCAGCAGAGATCGCGGGACTAGCCAGGAGCTGTTTTTT
.	TRBJ1-1	TRBV9	once	CASSVDPGQNTEAFF	TGTGCCAGCAGCGTAGATCCGGGACAGAACACTGAAGCTTTCTTT
.	TRBJ2-7	TRBV4-2	.	CASRERFDGSYEQYF	TGTGCCAGCAGAGAGCGGTTCGACGGTTCCTACGAGCAGTACTTC
.	TRBJ1-1	TRBV5-6	.	CASSWDGQLNTEAFF	TGTGCCAGCAGCTGGGATGGACAATTGAACACTGAAGCTTTCTTT
TRBD2	TRBJ2-1	TRBV7-9	.	CASSFPSGSRQANEQFF	TGTGCCAGCAGCTTCCCTAGCGGGAGTAGACAGGCCAATGAGCAGTTCTTC
TRBD1	TRBJ1-1	TRBV18	few	CASSPGTRGRGTEAFF	TGTGCCAGCTCACCGGGGACTAGGGGGCGAGGGACTGAAGCTTTCTTT
.	TRBJ2-7	TRBV7-2	.	CASSLARVSYEQYF	TGTGCCAGCAGCTTAGCCAGGGTTTCCTACGAGCAGTACTTC
.	TRBJ1-1	TRBV20-1	.	CSAPMNTEAFF	TGCAGTGCTCCCATGAACACTGAAGCTTTCTTT
.	TRBJ1-5	TRBV28	.	CASIKQGRGQPQHF	TGTGCCAGCATAAAACAGGGTCGGGGTCAGCCCCAGCATTTT
TRBD2	TRBJ2-7	TRBV6-6	.	CASSYTSGFYEQYF	TGTGCCAGCAGTTATACTAGCGGGTTCTACGAGCAGTACTTC
TRBD1	TRBJ1-5	TRBV11-2	few	CASSSGQDPNQPQHF	TGTGCCAGCAGCTCTGGACAGGACCCCAATCAGCCCCAGCATTTT
.	TRBJ2-1	TRBV4-1	.	CASSPLPHVLSYNEQFF	TGCGCCAGCAGCCCCCTCCCACATGTTCTCTCCTACAATGAGCAGTTCTTC
.	TRBJ1-6	TRBV7-9	.	CASKRTIGSPLHF	TGTGCCAGCAAAAGGACAATTGGATCACCCCTCCACTTT
TRBD1	TRBJ1-4	TRBV10-3	.	CAISEPTQGGREKLFF	TGTGCCATCAGTGAGCCTACCCAGGGGGGCCGTGAAAAACTGTTTTTT
.	TRBJ1-5	TRBV7-2	.	CASSLIQVNQPQHF	TGTGCCAGCAGCTTAATCCAGGTTAATCAGCCCCAGCATTTT
.	TRBJ2-7	TRBV27	.	CASSFSGYEQYF	TGTGCCAGCAGTTTCTCAGGATACGAGCAGTACTTC
TRBD1	TRBJ1-3	TRBV7-6	few	CASSAGTAGNTIYF	TGTGCCAGCAGCGCCGGGACAGCTGGAAACACCATATATTTT
.	TRBJ1-1	TRBV12-3/TRBV12-4	.	CASSSGQYTEAFF	TGTGCCAGCAGTAGCGGACAGTACACTGAAGCTTTCTTT
TRBD2	TRBJ2-7	TRBV4-1	.	CASSQERKAGGHYEQYF	TGCGCCAGCAGCCAAGAGCGTAAAGCGGGGGGGCACTACGAGCAGTACTTC
.	TRBJ2-3	TRBV3-1/TRBV3-2	.	CASRPYNTDTQYF	TGTGCCAGCAGGCCCTATAACACAGATACGCAGTATTTT
.	TRBJ2-3	TRBV2	.	CASSGSTDTQYF	TGTGCCAGCAGCGGGAGCACAGATACGCAGTATTTT
.	TRBJ2-1	TRBV9	few	CASSPRRGRLANEQFF	TGTGCCAGCAGCCCACGGAGGGGGCGGCTAGCTAATGAGCAGTTCTTC
.	TRBJ2-5	TRBV5-6	.	CASSLQETQYF	TGTGCCAGCAGCCTTCAAGAGACCCAGTACTTC
.	TRBJ1-6	TRBV6-5	.	CASSVYNSPLHF	TGTGCCAGCAGCGTCTATAATTCACCCCTCCACTTT